These 14 T cell receptor beta chains came from one sample sequenced in a study of blood T cell repertoires in COVID-19. The table came from immunoSEQ multiplex PCR; TCRdb's copy has only in-frame clones and leaves some out. The sample records around 290,000 clones, more than 75% being singletons. Material for sequencing was peripheral blood. The receptors here all came from a woman aged 45-65 years who had recovered from COVID-19.

The J gene is TRBJ1-6, the V gene TRBV7-6; weak D call: TRBD1 (6 bases). In germline, CDR1 is SGHVS, CDR2 FNYEAQ. The CDR3 extends over 14 amino acids. Trimming removed 6 bases from V and 6 bases from J, with 12 bases in between. The CDR3 sequence is CASSSGQINSPLHF. CDR3 coding DNA: TGTGCCAGCAGTTCAGGACAGATTAATTCACCCCTCCACTTT.

The chain has TRBV7-3 and TRBJ2-1; D call uncertain. Trimming shortened V by 5 bases and J by 7 bases, and 12 bases separated the two germline ends. CDR1 is SGHTA, CDR2 FQGTGA, per germline. The CDR3 is 13 residues long. The CDR3 loop is CASSRGPKNEQFF. The CDR3 DNA is TGTGCCAGCAGCCGAGGCCCTAAGAATGAGCAGTTCTTC.

The V and J genes are TRBV19 and TRBJ1-1; 7 bases align to TRBD1. V was pared by 5 bases and J by 2 bases, with 5 bases of the junction left unmatched. The CDR3 loop spans 14 amino acids. From germline, CDR1 is LNHDA and CDR2 SQIVND (reference sequence). Here the CDR3 reads CASSLGQANTEAFF. CDR3 sequence (DNA): TGTGCCAGTAGTCTCGGACAGGCTAACACTGAAGCTTTCTTT.

This CDR3 is CASRGDRHEQYF. The CDR3, as DNA: TGTGCCAGCAGAGGGGACAGACACGAGCAGTACTTC. The chain combines TRBV7-2 with TRBJ2-7; 7 bases match TRBD1. The CDR3 has 12 amino acids. V was clipped by 6 bases and J by 5 bases; unmatched bases: 4. The germline V gene encodes CDR1 SGHTA and CDR2 FQGNSA.

This chain links TRBV2 with TRBJ1-2; D remains ambiguous. With 3 bases removed from V and 4 bases from J, the gap between germline ends came to 12 bases. From germline, CDR1 is SNHLY and CDR2 FYNNEI. This CDR3 is 14 amino acids long. This chain's CDR3 is CASSDPGHAYGYTF. DNA of the CDR3: TGTGCCAGCAGTGACCCAGGCCATGCCTATGGCTACACCTTC.

The gene calls are TRBV7-2 and TRBJ2-2; possibly TRBD1 for D (5 bases). Germline CDR1 and CDR2: SGHTA and FQGNSA. Trimming removed 1 base at V and 6 bases at J, with 15 bases between. CDR3 size: 16 residues. CDR3 sequence (DNA): TGTGCCAGCAGCTTAGAACCACAGGAAAATGCCGGGGAGCTGTTTTTT. Protein: CASSLEPQENAGELFF.

This chain connects TRBV18 to TRBJ2-1; 11 nucleotides align to TRBD2. After removal of 3 bases from V and 7 bases from J, the junction contained 2 bases not matched to a gene. Germline V gene data show CDR1 as KGHSH and CDR2 as LQKENI. CDR3 length: 14 amino acids. For the CDR3, the DNA is TGTGCCAGCTCACCGGGACTAGCGGTAAATGAGCAGTTCTTC. Translating it yields CASSPGLAVNEQFF.

The V call is TRBV28, the J call TRBJ2-1; 7 nucleotides align to TRBD2. Germline V gives CDR1 MDHEN, CDR2 SYDVKM. The CDR3 sequence is 15 residues long. The J segment lost 5 bases and the V segment lost 7 bases, leaving 11 bases of the junction unmatched. In nucleotides, the CDR3 is TGTGCCAGCAATTGGGGGGGATCGGGACACAATGAGCAGTTCTTC. Translating it yields CASNWGGSGHNEQFF.

This chain joins TRBV6-5 and TRBJ1-1; D gene ambiguous. With 3 bases removed from V and 5 bases from J, the gap between germline ends came to 13 bases. The CDR3 totals 14 residues. CDR1 and CDR2 from the germline V gene are MNHEY and SVGAGI. CDR3 bases: TGTGCCAGCAGTTATGCACAGCCACATACTGAAGCTTTCTTT. Amino acids: CASSYAQPHTEAFF.

The sample holds a few counts of this clone. This chain connects TRBV9 to TRBJ1-2; no reliable D call. Germline CDR1 SGDLS, CDR2 YYNGEE. Trimming stripped 0 bases from V and 4 bases from J, with 16 bases between. The CDR3 spans 16 residues. CDR3 in DNA: TGTGCCAGCAGCGTAGCTTCGGGATTTGAGTCCTATGGCTACACCTTC. It encodes CASSVASGFESYGYTF.

The J gene is TRBJ2-2, the V gene TRBV9, with D uncertain. Per germline, CDR1 SGDLS and CDR2 YYNGEE. CDR3 length: 14 residues. V lost 0 bases to trimming and J lost 6 bases, with 9 bases between them. CDR3: CASSVGGASGELFF. In DNA form, the CDR3 reads TGTGCCAGCAGCGTAGGTGGAGCGTCCGGGGAGCTGTTTTTT. Full variable domain (outside the CDR3, taken from reference TRBV9 and TRBJ2-2): DSGVTQTPKHLITATGQRVTLRCSPRSGDLSVYWYQQSLDQGLQFLIQYYNGEERAKGNILERFSAQQFPDLHSELNLSSLELGDSALYFCASSVGGASGELFFGEGSRLTVL.

This sequence joins TRBV5-1 and TRBJ2-2; TRBD2 matches at 12 bases. The J segment lost 4 bases and the V segment lost 0 bases, leaving 4 bases of the junction unmatched. The CDR3 runs to 17 residues. Germline V lookup: CDR1 SGHRS, CDR2 YFSETQ. CDR3 nucleotides: TGCGCCAGCAGCTTGGTGCCTAGCGGGGGGGCCACCGGGGAGCTGTTTTTT. As protein: CASSLVPSGGATGELFF.

V and J are TRBV21-1 and TRBJ2-1; the table's D call, TRBD1, was not checked against the DNA. TRBV21-1 is designated a pseudogene. The CDR3 is 16 amino acids. CDR3 sequence reads: CASRSSDRVFYNEQFF. The CDR3 bases are TGTGCCAGCAGGTCGTCTGACAGGGTTTTTTACAATGAGCAGTTCTTC.

The chain links TRBV20-1 to TRBJ2-3, with D perhaps TRBD2 (7 bases). The V end was cut by 3 bases, the J end by 3 bases, with 22 bases between. Per germline, CDR1 DFQATT and CDR2 SNEGSKA (reference sequence). The CDR3 has 17 residues. CDR3 protein: CSASVALGGAATDTQYF. In DNA form, the CDR3 reads TGCAGTGCTAGTGTGGCTCTAGGGGGGGCGGCAACAGATACGCAGTATTTT.